This T cell receptor (beta chain) comes out of a study of response to subunit inactivated influenza vaccine. Study observations and caveats: The authors suggested that every seasonal influenza vaccination recruits few new T cells.

Concerning this clonotype: Its matching antigen is unknown.

The germline V gene has CDR1 KGHDR and CDR2 SFDVKD. V lost 7 bases and J lost 1, with 9 bases in between. This CDR3 region has 14 residues. TCRdb itself ran the RT-PCR reads through MiXCR, one entry per CDR3 protein. The sample holds hundreds of thousands of distinct CDR3 sequences, about 25% seen once. Sequenced material: CD4+ T cells sorted from PBMCs, taken roughly 5 days after vaccination. The J gene is TRBJ2-2, the V gene TRBV24-1; TRBD1 is a possible D gene (5 bases). This receptor was identified in a man aged 50 to 60 who received an inactivated influenza vaccine. The CDR3 is CATRSGKNTGELFF. The DNA of the CDR3 is TGTGCCACCAGGTCAGGGAAGAACACCGGGGAGCTGTTTTTT.